These T cell receptor beta chains were read from a single sample in a study of radiotherapy plus CTLA-4 blockade in lung cancer. Assay: immunoSEQ multiplex PCR; the TCRdb copy retains only in-frame clones and omits some. In the table there are around 85,000 clones, roughly 86% of which are singletons. The source was peripheral blood, collected from a patient treated with radiotherapy plus ipilimumab. Receptor source: a human donor with non-small cell lung cancer who had a partial response to radiotherapy plus ipilimumab. Both conserved end residues are part of each CDR3. The order of the fields is clone size, V gene, CDR3 length, J gene, D gene, CDR3 protein, CDR3 DNA. D genes are given only for firm matches. Size is stated for part of the rows, as once, few or many counts, or as a class when the clone is expanded.

size: -
V: TRBV30
length: 12
J: TRBJ2-1
D: -
CDR3: CAWSGLDNEQFF
DNA: TGTGCCTGGAGTGGACTCGACAATGAGCAGTTCTTC

size: -
V: TRBV19
length: 14
J: TRBJ2-7
D: -
CDR3: CASSHPGETYEQYF
DNA: TGTGCCAGTAGTCATCCAGGGGAAACCTACGAGCAGTACTTC

size: -
V: TRBV7-3
length: 13
J: TRBJ1-1
D: -
CDR3: CASSSTGRTEAFF
DNA: TGTGCCAGCAGCAGCACGGGGAGGACTGAAGCTTTCTTT

size: -
V: TRBV5-1
length: 15
J: TRBJ1-2
D: TRBD1
CDR3: CASTWNPTGAYGYTF
DNA: TGCGCCAGCACCTGGAACCCGACAGGGGCCTATGGCTACACCTTC

size: few
V: TRBV4-3
length: 17
J: TRBJ1-4
D: -
CDR3: CASSQDFPLDPYEKLFF
DNA: TGCGCCAGCAGCCAAGATTTTCCCCTAGATCCCTATGAAAAACTGTTTTTT

size: once
V: TRBV7-2
length: 15
J: TRBJ2-1
D: TRBD2
CDR3: CASSGGTSGFNEQFF
DNA: TGTGCCAGCAGCGGGGGGACTAGCGGTTTCAATGAGCAGTTCTTC

size: -
V: TRBV6-5
length: 14
J: TRBJ2-7
D: -
CDR3: CASRIRPGDYEQYF
DNA: TGTGCCAGCAGGATCAGGCCCGGGGACTACGAGCAGTACTTC

size: once
V: TRBV18
length: 14
J: TRBJ2-5
D: -
CDR3: CASSFSGPGETQYF
DNA: TGTGCCAGCTCCTTTTCGGGTCCCGGAGAGACCCAGTACTTC

size: -
V: TRBV4-2
length: 15
J: TRBJ1-6
D: -
CDR3: CASSQHPGNNSPLHF
DNA: TGTGCCAGCAGCCAACATCCCGGGAATAATTCACCCCTCCACTTT

size: -
V: TRBV18
length: 14
J: TRBJ2-7
D: TRBD2
CDR3: CASARRGEAYEQYF
DNA: TGTGCCAGCGCCCGGCGGGGGGAGGCCTACGAGCAGTACTTC

size: -
V: TRBV7-9
length: 16
J: TRBJ1-5
D: -
CDR3: CASSLVRGAATQPQHF
DNA: TGTGCCAGCAGCTTAGTCCGGGGGGCAGCGACTCAGCCCCAGCATTTT

size: -
V: TRBV11-2
length: 19
J: TRBJ2-1
D: TRBD2
CDR3: CASSLVLASGMGSYNEQFF
DNA: TGTGCCAGCAGCTTAGTGCTCGCTAGCGGGATGGGGTCCTACAATGAGCAGTTCTTC

size: -
V: TRBV5-4
length: 14
J: TRBJ2-5
D: -
CDR3: CASSLARGQETQYF
DNA: TGTGCCAGCAGCTTGGCCCGCGGCCAAGAGACCCAGTACTTC

size: -
V: TRBV19
length: 18
J: TRBJ1-2
D: TRBD1
CDR3: CASSIDRDRGNPNYGYTF
DNA: TGTGCCAGTAGTATTGACCGGGACAGGGGAAATCCTAACTATGGCTACACCTTC

size: -
V: TRBV19
length: 14
J: TRBJ2-1
D: TRBD2
CDR3: CASTAGEPSNEQFF
DNA: TGTGCCAGTACGGCGGGGGAGCCCTCTAATGAGCAGTTCTTC

size: -
V: TRBV5-4
length: 13
J: TRBJ2-5
D: TRBD1
CDR3: CASSFTGVETQYF
DNA: TGTGCCAGCAGCTTTACAGGGGTTGAGACCCAGTACTTC

size: -
V: TRBV4-2
length: 16
J: TRBJ1-2
D: TRBD1
CDR3: CASSPSANDRDYGYTF
DNA: TGTGCCAGCAGCCCGAGCGCTAACGACAGGGACTATGGCTACACCTTC

size: -
V: TRBV7-3
length: 15
J: TRBJ1-1
D: -
CDR3: CASSFSTGPNTEAFF
DNA: TGTGCCAGCAGCTTTAGCACAGGTCCCAACACTGAAGCTTTCTTT

size: -
V: TRBV19
length: 19
J: TRBJ1-1
D: -
CDR3: CASSAQAWTAKNVNTEAFF
DNA: TGTGCCAGTAGCGCCCAGGCCTGGACAGCGAAGAATGTGAACACTGAAGCTTTCTTT

size: -
V: TRBV4-1
length: 16
J: TRBJ1-2
D: -
CDR3: CASSDAGGGWNYGYTF
DNA: TGCGCCAGCAGCGACGCCGGGGGGGGCTGGAACTATGGCTACACCTTC

size: once
V: TRBV28
length: 12
J: TRBJ2-5
D: -
CDR3: CASTKGRETQYF
DNA: TGTGCCAGCACGAAGGGGCGAGAGACCCAGTACTTC

size: -
V: TRBV2
length: 16
J: TRBJ1-2
D: -
CDR3: CASSEWGGARNYGYTF
DNA: TGTGCCAGCAGTGAATGGGGGGGGGCTCGTAACTATGGCTACACCTTC

size: -
V: TRBV7-6
length: 13
J: TRBJ2-1
D: -
CDR3: CASSLATGREQFF
DNA: TGTGCCAGCAGCTTAGCCACAGGGAGAGAGCAGTTCTTC

size: -
V: TRBV5-1
length: 15
J: TRBJ2-1
D: -
CDR3: CASSFAGVAYNEQFF
DNA: TGCGCCAGCAGCTTTGCCGGGGTAGCCTACAATGAGCAGTTCTTC

size: -
V: TRBV11-2
length: 15
J: TRBJ1-2
D: -
CDR3: CASSLTGQPNYGYTF
DNA: TGTGCCAGCAGCTTAACCGGACAGCCGAACTATGGCTACACCTTC

size: -
V: TRBV20-1
length: 9
J: TRBJ1-2
D: -
CDR3: CSGQSGYTF
DNA: TGCAGTGGACAGAGTGGCTACACCTTC

size: once
V: TRBV7-9
length: 13
J: TRBJ2-1
D: TRBD1
CDR3: CATTGELGNEQFF
DNA: TGTGCCACCACAGGGGAGTTGGGCAATGAGCAGTTCTTC

size: once
V: TRBV7-2
length: 17
J: TRBJ2-7
D: TRBD2
CDR3: CASNSGTSGRSSYEQYF
DNA: TGTGCCAGCAACTCCGGGACTAGCGGGAGATCTAGCTACGAGCAGTACTTC

size: -
V: TRBV7-2
length: 15
J: TRBJ2-5
D: -
CDR3: CASNTKGMGQETQYF
DNA: TGTGCCAGCAACACAAAGGGGATGGGGCAAGAGACCCAGTACTTC

size: few
V: TRBV19
length: 11
J: TRBJ1-5
D: -
CDR3: CASSIGQLQHF
DNA: TGTGCCAGTAGTATAGGGCAGTTGCAGCATTTT

size: -
V: TRBV6-1
length: 11
J: TRBJ1-3
D: -
CDR3: CASTGEYTIYF
DNA: TGTGCCAGCACGGGGGAGTACACCATATATTTT

size: once
V: TRBV6-1
length: 14
J: TRBJ1-5
D: -
CDR3: CASSEQGRDQPQHF
DNA: TGTGCCAGCAGTGAACAGGGAAGGGATCAGCCCCAGCATTTT

size: few
V: TRBV19
length: 16
J: TRBJ2-5
D: TRBD2
CDR3: CASSATSGSKLETQYF
DNA: TGTGCCAGTAGTGCGACTAGCGGGAGTAAGTTGGAGACCCAGTACTTC

size: -
V: TRBV28
length: 16
J: TRBJ2-5
D: TRBD1
CDR3: CASSLLGQGAGETQYF
DNA: TGTGCCAGCAGTTTATTGGGCCAGGGGGCTGGGGAGACCCAGTACTTC

size: once
V: TRBV4-1
length: 13
J: TRBJ2-1
D: TRBD2
CDR3: CASSQDWGRDQFF
DNA: TGCGCCAGCAGCCAAGATTGGGGGAGGGATCAGTTCTTC

size: -
V: TRBV5-1
length: 12
J: TRBJ1-2
D: -
CDR3: CASSDRNYGYTF
DNA: TGCGCCAGCAGCGACAGGAACTATGGCTACACCTTC

size: -
V: TRBV5-1
length: 14
J: TRBJ1-2
D: -
CDR3: CASSLGGLSYGYTF
DNA: TGCGCCAGCAGCTTGGGAGGTCTTAGCTATGGCTACACCTTC

size: -
V: TRBV5-1
length: 15
J: TRBJ2-3
D: TRBD2
CDR3: CASNVGLADTDTQYF
DNA: TGCGCCAGCAACGTGGGACTAGCGGACACAGATACGCAGTATTTT

size: -
V: TRBV7-9
length: 11
J: TRBJ1-2
D: -
CDR3: CASSFYGGYTF
DNA: TGTGCCAGCAGCTTTTACGGTGGCTACACCTTC

size: few
V: TRBV7-2
length: 15
J: TRBJ1-1
D: -
CDR3: CASSLVPGVGTEAFF
DNA: TGTGCCAGCAGCTTAGTTCCGGGTGTGGGCACTGAAGCTTTCTTT

size: -
V: TRBV5-4
length: 14
J: TRBJ1-1
D: -
CDR3: CASSPDRMNTEAFF
DNA: TGTGCCAGCAGCCCAGACAGGATGAACACTGAAGCTTTCTTT

size: -
V: TRBV27
length: 14
J: TRBJ1-2
D: -
CDR3: CASSLEGRGYGYTF
DNA: TGTGCCAGCAGTTTAGAAGGGAGGGGCTATGGCTACACCTTC

size: few
V: TRBV19
length: 14
J: TRBJ1-1
D: -
CDR3: CASSIAGPNTEAFF
DNA: TGTGCCAGTAGTATCGCGGGACCGAACACTGAAGCTTTCTTT

size: -
V: TRBV5-4
length: 15
J: TRBJ1-2
D: -
CDR3: CASSLVGERHYGYTF
DNA: TGTGCCAGCAGCTTGGTGGGAGAGAGGCACTATGGCTACACCTTC

size: -
V: TRBV11-2
length: 16
J: TRBJ1-2
D: -
CDR3: CASSLMGGQASYGYTF
DNA: TGTGCCAGCAGCTTAATGGGGGGGCAGGCATCATATGGCTACACCTTC

size: once
V: TRBV7-6
length: 16
J: TRBJ2-7
D: TRBD2
CDR3: CASSLGSPSGIYEQYF
DNA: TGTGCCAGCAGCTTAGGTTCCCCTAGCGGGATATACGAGCAGTACTTC

size: -
V: TRBV2
length: 13
J: TRBJ2-7
D: -
CDR3: CASSYSGDHEQYF
DNA: TGTGCCAGCAGTTACTCAGGGGACCACGAGCAGTACTTC

size: once
V: TRBV5-4
length: 14
J: TRBJ2-1
D: TRBD2
CDR3: CASRLAGDYNEQFF
DNA: TGTGCCAGCCGACTAGCGGGAGACTACAATGAGCAGTTCTTC

size: -
V: TRBV19
length: 14
J: TRBJ2-7
D: -
CDR3: CASSIGGFGYEQYF
DNA: TGTGCCAGTAGTATTGGGGGGTTCGGCTACGAGCAGTACTTC

size: -
V: TRBV6-1
length: 14
J: TRBJ1-6
D: TRBD1
CDR3: CASSEDRGRLPLHF
DNA: TGTGCCAGCAGTGAGGACAGGGGGCGTCTTCCCCTCCACTTT

size: once
V: TRBV19
length: 16
J: TRBJ1-2
D: -
CDR3: CASSISSANSNYGYTF
DNA: TGTGCCAGTAGTATAAGCTCAGCGAACTCTAACTATGGCTACACCTTC

size: few
V: TRBV9
length: 13
J: TRBJ2-3
D: TRBD2
CDR3: CASSAPGGDTQYF
DNA: TGTGCCAGCAGCGCCCCGGGGGGAGATACGCAGTATTTT

size: -
V: TRBV28
length: 15
J: TRBJ2-1
D: TRBD2
CDR3: CASRPTSGRWSEQFF
DNA: TGTGCCAGCAGACCGACTAGCGGCAGATGGAGTGAGCAGTTCTTC

size: -
V: TRBV27
length: 15
J: TRBJ1-5
D: TRBD1
CDR3: CASGRTGIGYQPQHF
DNA: TGTGCCAGCGGAAGGACAGGGATTGGGTATCAGCCCCAGCATTTT

size: -
V: TRBV6-5
length: 14
J: TRBJ2-1
D: -
CDR3: CAVPWRDVYNEQFF
DNA: TGTGCCGTCCCGTGGCGGGATGTCTACAATGAGCAGTTCTTC

size: -
V: TRBV19
length: 17
J: TRBJ2-6
D: TRBD1
CDR3: CASSKWDRSAGANVLTF
DNA: TGTGCCAGTAGTAAATGGGACAGGTCGGCTGGGGCCAACGTCCTGACTTTC

size: -
V: TRBV5-4
length: 15
J: TRBJ1-1
D: -
CDR3: CASSLDSSMNTEAFF
DNA: TGTGCCAGCAGCTTGGACAGCAGCATGAACACTGAAGCTTTCTTT

size: -
V: TRBV9
length: 17
J: TRBJ2-5
D: TRBD2
CDR3: CASSVGIAGGPQETQYF
DNA: TGTGCCAGCAGCGTAGGTATAGCGGGAGGCCCACAAGAGACCCAGTACTTC

size: -
V: TRBV5-6
length: 15
J: TRBJ1-3
D: TRBD1
CDR3: CASSLIDRVGNTIYF
DNA: TGTGCCAGCAGCTTGATCGACAGGGTTGGAAACACCATATATTTT

size: -
V: TRBV7-2
length: 13
J: TRBJ2-1
D: -
CDR3: CASSSGRGYEQFF
DNA: TGTGCCAGCAGCTCGGGGCGGGGCTATGAGCAGTTCTTC